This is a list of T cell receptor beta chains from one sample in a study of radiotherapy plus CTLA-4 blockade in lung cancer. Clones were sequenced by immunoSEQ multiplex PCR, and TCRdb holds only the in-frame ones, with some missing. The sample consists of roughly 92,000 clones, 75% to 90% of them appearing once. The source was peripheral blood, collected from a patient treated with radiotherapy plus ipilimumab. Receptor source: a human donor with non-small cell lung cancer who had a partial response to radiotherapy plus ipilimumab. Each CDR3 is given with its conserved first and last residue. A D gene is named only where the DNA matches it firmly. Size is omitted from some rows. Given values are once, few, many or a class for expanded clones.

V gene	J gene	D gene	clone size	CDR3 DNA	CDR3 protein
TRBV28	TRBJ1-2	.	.	TGTGCCAGCCTTCGACGGGGGGCTGGGGGCTACACCTTC	CASLRRGAGGYTF
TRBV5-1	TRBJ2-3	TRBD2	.	TGCGCCAGCAGCTTGGGACTTGGGGGACTAGCAACAGATACGCAGTATTTT	CASSLGLGGLATDTQYF
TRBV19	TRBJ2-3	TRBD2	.	TGTGCCAGCTCATTAGCGGGACGCACAGATACGCAGTATTTT	CASSLAGRTDTQYF
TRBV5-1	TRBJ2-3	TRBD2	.	TGCGCCAGCAGCTTCGGGACTAGCGGCACAGATACGCAGTATTTT	CASSFGTSGTDTQYF
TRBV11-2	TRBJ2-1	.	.	TGTGCCAGCAGCCCCGGAGGGTTTTACAATGAGCAGTTCTTC	CASSPGGFYNEQFF
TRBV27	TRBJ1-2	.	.	TGTGCCAGCAGTTTAATTTTGGGGGCCCTAAACTATGGCTACACCTTC	CASSLILGALNYGYTF
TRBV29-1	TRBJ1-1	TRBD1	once	TGCAGCGTTCTGACAGGGTATCTCACTGAAGCTTTCTTT	CSVLTGYLTEAFF
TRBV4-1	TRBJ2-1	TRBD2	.	TGCGCCAGCAGCCAAAAAGGGGTTAGCGGGAGTTACTCCTACAATGAGCAGTTCTTC	CASSQKGVSGSYSYNEQFF
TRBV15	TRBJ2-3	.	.	TGTGCCACCAGCAGAGAAATAGCGGGCACAGATACGCAGTATTTT	CATSREIAGTDTQYF
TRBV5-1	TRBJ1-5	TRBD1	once	TGCGCCAGCAGCCGGGACAGTTATACGGGACAGCCCCAGCATTTT	CASSRDSYTGQPQHF
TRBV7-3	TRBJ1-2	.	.	TGTGCCAGCGGCAGGGGCAGCGGAAAGACTAACTATGGCTACACCTTC	CASGRGSGKTNYGYTF
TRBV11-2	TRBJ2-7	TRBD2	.	TGTGCCAGCAGCTCATGGAGCGGGAAAGCCCACGAGCAGTACTTC	CASSSWSGKAHEQYF
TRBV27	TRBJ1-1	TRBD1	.	TGTGCCAGCAGGACAGTCCGGGACAGGGGAATGAACACTGAAGCTTTCTTT	CASRTVRDRGMNTEAFF
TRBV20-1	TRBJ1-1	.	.	TGCATCCCCTCCCTTTACACTGAAGCTTTCTTT	CIPSLYTEAFF
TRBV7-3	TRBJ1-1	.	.	TGTGCCAGCAGCTTAAGCCAGGGCACTGAAGCTTTCTTT	CASSLSQGTEAFF
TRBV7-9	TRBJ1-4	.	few	TGTGCCAGCACCTCCTCTGAGGGGGAAGGAAAACTGTTTTTT	CASTSSEGEGKLFF
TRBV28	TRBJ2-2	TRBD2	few	TGTGCCACGCCGGGACTAGCGACCGGGGAGCTGTTTTTT	CATPGLATGELFF
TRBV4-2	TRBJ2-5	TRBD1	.	TGTGCCAGCAGCCAGATGAATCCCGGGACAGGGTACGAGACCCAGTACTTC	CASSQMNPGTGYETQYF
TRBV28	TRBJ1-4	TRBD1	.	TGTGCCAGCAGGGAGGGGGCCCGTACTAATGAAAAACTGTTTTTT	CASREGARTNEKLFF
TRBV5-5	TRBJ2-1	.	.	TGTGCCAGCAGCTTGGAGGTCCAGGGGAGTCTCTTC	CASSLEVQGSLF
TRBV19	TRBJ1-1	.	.	TGTGCCAGTAGGATTACGACAGGGAACACTGAAGCTTTCTTT	CASRITTGNTEAFF
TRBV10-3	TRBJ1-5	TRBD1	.	TGTGCCATCATGATTAACCGGGACAGGGCCAATCAGCCCCAGCATTTT	CAIMINRDRANQPQHF
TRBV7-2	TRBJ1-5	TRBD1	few	TGTGCCAGCAGCTTAGGGGGTCAGGGGGTGTATAGCAATCAGCCCCAGCATTTT	CASSLGGQGVYSNQPQHF
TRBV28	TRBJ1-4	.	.	TGTGCCAGCAGTTCCCGACCAATACAGAATGAAAAACTGTTTTTT	CASSSRPIQNEKLFF
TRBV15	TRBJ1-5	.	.	TGTGCCACCAGCGGGACATCTAGCAATCAGCCCCAGCATTTT	CATSGTSSNQPQHF
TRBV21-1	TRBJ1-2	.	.	TGTGCCAGCAGCAAATGGGGGGAAGGAGGCTGCTATGGCTACACCTTC	CASSKWGEGGCYGYTF
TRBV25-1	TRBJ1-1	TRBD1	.	TGTGCCAGCAGTGAATATATCTCAGGGGGCACTGAAGCTTTCTTT	CASSEYISGGTEAFF
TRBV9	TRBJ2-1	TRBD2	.	TGTGCCAGCAGCGTAACCTCTGGGCTAGCGGGAGGGTCCTACTCCTACAATGAGCAGTTCTTC	CASSVTSGLAGGSYSYNEQFF
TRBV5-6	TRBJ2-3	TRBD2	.	TGTGCCAGCAGCTTTCCTAGCGGGAGCACAGATACGCAGTATTTT	CASSFPSGSTDTQYF
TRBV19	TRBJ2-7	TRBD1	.	TGTGCCAGTAGTGTCGGACAGGGGCCCTACGAGCAGTACTTC	CASSVGQGPYEQYF
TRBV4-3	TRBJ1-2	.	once	TGCGCCAGCAGCCAAGATGGCAGGGGCAAGGATGGCTACACCTTC	CASSQDGRGKDGYTF
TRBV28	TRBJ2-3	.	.	TGTGCCAGCAGAGAAGTCCTAGAGGGTGGAGATACGCAGTATTTT	CASREVLEGGDTQYF
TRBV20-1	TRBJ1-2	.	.	TGCAGTGCCTCCACGGGGGGTGGCTACACCTTC	CSASTGGGYTF
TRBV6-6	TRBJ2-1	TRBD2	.	TGTGCCAGCAGCCCCGGGAGGTTCGACAATGAGCAGTTCTTC	CASSPGRFDNEQFF
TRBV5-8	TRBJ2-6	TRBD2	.	TGTGCCAGCAGCTGGGGGGGATCATCTGGGGCCAACGTCCTGACTTTC	CASSWGGSSGANVLTF
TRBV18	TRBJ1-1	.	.	TGTGCCAGCTCACCACCAAACAGGGTGGACACTGAAGCTTTCTTT	CASSPPNRVDTEAFF
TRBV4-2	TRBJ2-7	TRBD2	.	TGTGCCAGCACCAACATAGCGGGAGGGGCTCACGAGCAGTACTTC	CASTNIAGGAHEQYF
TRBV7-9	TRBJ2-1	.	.	TGTGCCAGCAGCGAAGGGATGAGTATCTTCGGGGATGAGCGGTTCTTC	CASSEGMSIFGDERFF
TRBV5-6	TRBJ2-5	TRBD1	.	TGTGCCAGCAGCTTCCCCCGGGACAGGGCCACTGATACCCAGTACTTC	CASSFPRDRATDTQYF
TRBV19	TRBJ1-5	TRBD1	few	TGTGCCAGTACCGACGACAGGGGTCAGCCCCAGCATTTT	CASTDDRGQPQHF
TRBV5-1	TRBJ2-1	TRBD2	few	TGCGCCAGCAGCTCCCATTTTAGCGGGGGAGTCGTCGATGAGCAGTTCTTC	CASSSHFSGGVVDEQFF
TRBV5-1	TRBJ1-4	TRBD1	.	TGCGCCAGCAGCTTGGAAGCCGCAGGGGGTATCGGTGAAAAACTGTTTTTT	CASSLEAAGGIGEKLFF
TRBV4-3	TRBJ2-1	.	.	TGCGCCAGCAGCCAAGACCACTACAATGAGCAGTTCTTC	CASSQDHYNEQFF
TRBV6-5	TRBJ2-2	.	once	TGTGCCAGCAGCCCTTGGGAGGGGGACACCGGGGAGCTGTTTTTT	CASSPWEGDTGELFF
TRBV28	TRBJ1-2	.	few	TGTGCCAGCAGTCCACACCCGACGGAGCGCTATGGCTACACCTTC	CASSPHPTERYGYTF
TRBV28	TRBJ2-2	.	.	TGTGCCAGCAGCCCTCCTGCTGGGGCACCGGGCACCGGGGAGCTGTTTTTT	CASSPPAGAPGTGELFF
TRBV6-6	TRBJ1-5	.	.	TGTGCCAGCAGTTACTGGGGGGGTAGCAATCAGCCCCAGCATTTT	CASSYWGGSNQPQHF
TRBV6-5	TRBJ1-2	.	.	TGTGCCAGCAGCCCGGTGCCCTATGGCTACACCTTC	CASSPVPYGYTF
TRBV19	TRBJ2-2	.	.	TGTGCCAGCAGGGGTGGGTACCTGTACGGGGAGCTGTTTTTT	CASRGGYLYGELFF
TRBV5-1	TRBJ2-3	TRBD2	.	TGCGCCAGCAGCTTGCAGCGGGAATCAGATACGCAGTATTTT	CASSLQRESDTQYF
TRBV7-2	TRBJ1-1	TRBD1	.	TGTGCCAGCAGCTCACAGGGGGCAGGGTACACTGAAGCTTTCTTT	CASSSQGAGYTEAFF
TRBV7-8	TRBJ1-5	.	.	TGTGCCAGCAGCTACACAATGAGCAATCAGCCCCAGCATTTT	CASSYTMSNQPQHF
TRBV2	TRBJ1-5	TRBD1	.	TGTGCCAGCAGCAGGACAGGGATCGATATTCAGCCCCAGCATTTT	CASSRTGIDIQPQHF
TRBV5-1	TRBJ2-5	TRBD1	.	TGCGCCAGCAGCTTGCAACAGGGGACACAAGAGACCCAGTACTTC	CASSLQQGTQETQYF
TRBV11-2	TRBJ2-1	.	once	TGTGCCAGCAGCTTAGGTGGGCAGTCAGAAGGCTATAACAATGAGCAGTTCTTC	CASSLGGQSEGYNNEQFF